Each of the 11 T cell receptor beta chains below was sequenced from the same sample in a study of CD8 T cells in ankylosing spondylitis. These receptors' targets are unknown. Study-wide findings and caveats: Roughly eight highly homologous variants made up a TCR beta motif that seemed to typify ankylosing spondylitis blood.

TCRdb re-derived calls from the 5' RACE reads in MiXCR, one entry per CDR3 protein. Of about 840,000 distinct CDR3 sequences in the sample, 10% to 15% were seen once. The sequenced material came from blood, either unsorted or a sorted T cell fraction (not recorded which). These receptors all come from a male donor with ankylosing spondylitis.

The chain has TRBV12-3 or TRBV12-4 and TRBJ1-5; D might be TRBD1 (6 bases). V lost 3 bases and J lost 5, with 11 bases in between. CDR3 length: 14 residues. CDR3 DNA: TGTGCCAGCAGTTTCGGGGGGGCTGATCAGCCCCAGCATTTT. Its translation: CASSFGGADQPQHF.

In its sample, this clonotype was seen a few times. The chain recombines TRBV6-5 with TRBJ1-6; TRBD1 is a possible D gene (6 bases). Trimming took off 7 bases at V and 7 bases at J, with 8 bases between the two ends. Germline V gives CDR1 MNHEY, CDR2 SVGAGI. The CDR3 spans 12 residues. CDR3 region: CASNQGNSPLHF. For the CDR3, the DNA is TGTGCCAGCAATCAGGGGAATTCACCCCTCCACTTT.

This clonotype has a count of ten or more. The chain has TRBV29-1 and TRBJ1-2; D remains ambiguous. The V end was cut by 4 bases, the J end by 0 bases, with 9 bases between. CDR1 and CDR2 (germline): SQVTM, ANQGSEA. The CDR3 consists of 13 residues. The CDR3 loop is CSVATLANYGYTF. The CDR3 nucleotides are TGCAGCGTTGCGACACTCGCTAACTATGGCTACACCTTC.

The gene calls are TRBV7-2 and TRBJ2-5, with D uncertain. Trimming pared 0 bases from V and 1 base from J, leaving 6 bases between. The CDR3 consists of 14 residues. CDR1 is SGHTA and CDR2 is FQGNSA in the germline V gene. CDR3: CASSLAWGQETQYF. CDR3 sequence (DNA): TGTGCCAGCAGCTTAGCTTGGGGCCAAGAGACCCAGTACTTC.

The gene calls are TRBV7-2 and TRBJ1-1; the D gene is possibly TRBD1 (6 bases). CDR1 is SGHTA, CDR2 FQGNSA, per germline. CDR3 length equals 15 residues. V lost 1 base, J lost 3 bases, and 12 bases lay in between. The CDR3 loop is CASSLGPGAYTEAFF. The DNA for the CDR3 is TGTGCCAGCAGCTTAGGTCCGGGGGCCTACACTGAAGCTTTCTTT.

This clonotype was observed a few times. The chain is built from TRBV29-1 and TRBJ1-1; maybe TRBD1 (6 bases). Germline CDR1 and CDR2: SQVTM and ANQGSEA. Between the trimmed V and J ends, which lost 7 bases and 11 bases, there was a span of 17 bases. The length of the CDR3 is 11 residues. DNA of the CDR3: TGCAGCGGCGGGCAGGGGCCCGCGGCTTTCTTT. This encodes CSGGQGPAAFF.

This clonotype was seen at least ten times. V is TRBV4-3 and J is TRBJ1-2, with D maybe TRBD1 (6 bases). This CDR3 contains 14 residues. Trimming took off 3 bases at V and 1 base at J, with 9 bases between the two ends. Germline CDR1 is LGHNA and CDR2 is YSLEER. CDR3 sequence (DNA): TGCGCCAGCAGCCAGGACAGCCGTAACTATGGCTACACCTTC. It specifies CASSQDSRNYGYTF.

The chain recombines TRBV27 with TRBJ2-7, with D maybe TRBD2 (6 bases). The CDR3 totals 14 residues. CDR1 and CDR2 from the germline V gene are MNHEY and SMNVEV (reference sequence). Trimming removed 3 bases at V and 4 bases at J, with 13 bases between. The CDR3 here is CASSFLRGGYEQYF. CDR3 bases: TGTGCCAGCAGTTTCCTTCGCGGAGGGTACGAGCAGTACTTC.

A word on this clonotype: A read error may account for a junction end that differs from germline. This chain joins TRBV11-2 and TRBJ2-7; TRBD1 aligns across 8 bases. CDR1 and CDR2 from the germline V gene are SGHAT and FQNNGV. The CDR3 totals 11 residues. CDR3: CASSSDRGAHF. The CDR3 region has the DNA TGTGCCAGCAGCTCCGACAGGGGCGCGCACTTC.

This clonotype was found a few times. The chain has TRBV7-2 and TRBJ2-1; a weak D match, TRBD2 (6 bases). Per the germline V gene, CDR1 is SGHTA and CDR2 is FQGNSA. The CDR3 is made up of 17 amino acids. V dropped 5 bases and J dropped 0 bases, with 17 bases sitting between them. The DNA of the CDR3 is TGTGCCAGCAGCACGGAGGGACTCTTAAGCTCCTACAATGAGCAGTTCTTC. Translating it yields CASSTEGLLSSYNEQFF.

This rearrangement joins TRBV5-1 to TRBJ2-1; D remains unclear. The length of the CDR3 is 13 residues. With 5 bases removed from V and 8 bases from J, the gap between germline ends came to 14 bases. Germline V gene sequence: CDR1 SGHRS, CDR2 YFSETQ. CDR3 in amino acids: CASSMISRHEQFF. CDR3 nucleotide sequence: TGCGCCAGCAGTATGATTAGCCGCCATGAGCAGTTCTTC.